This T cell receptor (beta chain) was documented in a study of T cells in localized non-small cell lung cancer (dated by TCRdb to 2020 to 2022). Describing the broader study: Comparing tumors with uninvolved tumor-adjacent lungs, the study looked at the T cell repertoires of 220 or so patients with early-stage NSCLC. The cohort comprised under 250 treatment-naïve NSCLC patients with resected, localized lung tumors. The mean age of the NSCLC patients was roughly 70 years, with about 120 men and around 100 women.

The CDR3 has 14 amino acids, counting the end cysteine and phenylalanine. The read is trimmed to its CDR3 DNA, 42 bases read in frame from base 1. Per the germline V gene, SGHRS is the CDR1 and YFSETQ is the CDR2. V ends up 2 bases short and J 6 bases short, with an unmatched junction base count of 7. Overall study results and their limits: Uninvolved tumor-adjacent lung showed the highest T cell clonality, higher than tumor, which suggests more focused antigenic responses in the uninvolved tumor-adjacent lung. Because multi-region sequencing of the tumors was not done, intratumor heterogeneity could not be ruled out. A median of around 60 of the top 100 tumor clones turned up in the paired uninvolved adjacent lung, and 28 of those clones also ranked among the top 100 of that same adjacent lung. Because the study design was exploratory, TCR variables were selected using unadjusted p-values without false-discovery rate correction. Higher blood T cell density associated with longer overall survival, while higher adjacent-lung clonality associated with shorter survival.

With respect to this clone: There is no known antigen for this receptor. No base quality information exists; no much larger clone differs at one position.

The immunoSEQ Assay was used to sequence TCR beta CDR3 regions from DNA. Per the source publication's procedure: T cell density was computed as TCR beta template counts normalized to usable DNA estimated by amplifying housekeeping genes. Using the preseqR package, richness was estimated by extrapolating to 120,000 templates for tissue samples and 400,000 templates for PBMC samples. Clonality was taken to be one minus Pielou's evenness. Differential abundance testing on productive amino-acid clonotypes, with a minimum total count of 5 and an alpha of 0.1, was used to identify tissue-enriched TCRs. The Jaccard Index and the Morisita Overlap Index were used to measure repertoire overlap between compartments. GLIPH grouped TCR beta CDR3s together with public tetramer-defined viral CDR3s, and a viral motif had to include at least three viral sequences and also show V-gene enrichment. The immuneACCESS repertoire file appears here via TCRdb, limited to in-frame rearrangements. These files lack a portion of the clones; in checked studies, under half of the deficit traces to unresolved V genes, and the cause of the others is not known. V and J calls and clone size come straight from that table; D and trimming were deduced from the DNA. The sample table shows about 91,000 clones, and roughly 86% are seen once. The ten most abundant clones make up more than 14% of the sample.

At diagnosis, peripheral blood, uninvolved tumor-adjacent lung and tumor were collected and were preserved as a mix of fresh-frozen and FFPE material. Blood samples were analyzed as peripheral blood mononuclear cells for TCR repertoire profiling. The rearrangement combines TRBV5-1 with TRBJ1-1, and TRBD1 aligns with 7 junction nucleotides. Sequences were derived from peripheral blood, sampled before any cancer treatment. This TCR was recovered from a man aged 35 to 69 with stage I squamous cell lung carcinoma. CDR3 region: CASSFDREAPEAFF. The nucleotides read TGCGCCAGCAGCTTTGACAGGGAAGCCCCTGAAGCTTTCTTT. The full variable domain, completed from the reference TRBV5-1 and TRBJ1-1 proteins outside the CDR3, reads KAGVTQTPRYLIKTRGQQVTLSCSPISGHRSVSWYQQTPGQGLQFLFEYFSETQRNKGNFPGRFSGRQFSNSRSEMNVSTLELGDSALYLCASSFDREAPEAFFGQGTRLTVV.